The clone carrying this T cell receptor (beta chain) has a count of ten or more. Its antigen remains unknown. The source of the sample is a study of Ad26.COV2.S vaccination and SARS-CoV-2 variants. On the study more broadly: The donor participated in the COV1001 trial, in its Ad26.COV2.S arm. General study points: Vaccinees showed greater spike-specific TCR breadth than placebo recipients.

Clones were sequenced by immunoSEQ multiplex PCR, and TCRdb holds only the in-frame ones, with some missing. The sample includes about 680,000 clones, around 89% seen only once; the top ten take approximately 1.5%. Treatment described: some 20 received Ad26.COV2.S at low or high dose, single or two shots; roughly 5 received placebo; per-sample allocation not given. Collection of samples fell on day 63 after the first vaccine or placebo injection. An Ad26 vector was used to express Wuhan-strain SARS-CoV-2 spike as the vaccine. The CDR3 contains 17 residues. CDR1 is SEHNR, CDR2 FQNEAQ, per germline (reference sequence). V was shortened by 5 bases and J by 4 bases, with 20 bases between the two germline ends.

The chain links TRBV7-9 to TRBJ1-4, with D uncertain. The clonotype was recovered from a person between 18 and 65 years old who received the Ad26.COV2.S COVID-19 vaccine or a placebo. Sequenced here: peripheral blood, sampled in a trial of Ad26.COV2.S vaccine versus placebo. As DNA, the CDR3 is TGTGCCAGCAGCCCCCCTCTGTTTGTCAGCCGTAATGAAAAACTGTTTTTT. It encodes CASSPPLFVSRNEKLFF.